The rows below give T cell receptor beta chains drawn from one sample of a study of shared clonotypes between healthy human individuals. The table came from immunoSEQ multiplex PCR; TCRdb's copy has only in-frame clones and leaves some out. The top ten hold more than 0.06% of the sample, which has 150,000 to 200,000 clones, roughly 93% seen once. Sequencing was carried out using naive CD4+ T cells sorted from blood. All receptors derive from a woman in her 30s in good health. Both conserved end residues are part of each CDR3. The order of the fields is J gene, clone size, D gene, V gene, CDR3 DNA, CDR3 protein. The D gene is left open where the match is weak. Some rows mark clone size as missing; the rest say once, few, many or name a class of expanded clone.

>TRBJ2-7|.|TRBD2|TRBV7-3
TGTGCCAGCAGCTTAACAGGGCCTAGCGGGAGCTACGAGCAGTACTTC
CASSLTGPSGSYEQYF
>TRBJ2-1|.|TRBD1|TRBV10-1
TGCGCCAGCTCAAGCTCCCCGGGACAGGCCTACAATGAGCAGTTCTTC
CASSSSPGQAYNEQFF
>TRBJ2-3|.|.|TRBV28
TGTGCCAGCAAGACTTCCAATCACAGGGTGGATACGCAGTATTTT
CASKTSNHRVDTQYF
>TRBJ2-7|.|.|TRBV7-6
TGTGCCAGCAGCTCCAACAGGGAGTACGAGCAGTACTTC
CASSSNREYEQYF
>TRBJ1-5|few|.|TRBV19
TGTGCCACTGGCCGGGGTGGTTATCAGCCCCAGCATTTT
CATGRGGYQPQHF
>TRBJ2-7|few|TRBD1|TRBV18
TGTGCCAGCTCACCGCCGGGACAGGGAAAAGAGCAGTACTTC
CASSPPGQGKEQYF
>TRBJ2-5|.|.|TRBV28
TGTGCCAGCAGTTCTCAAGAGACCCAGTACTTC
CASSSQETQYF
>TRBJ1-1|.|.|TRBV11-2
TGTGCCAGCAGCCCAATATTCACTGAAGCTTTCTTT
CASSPIFTEAFF
>TRBJ1-2|.|.|TRBV28
TGTGCCAGCAGTGTTCAGAATTATGGCTACACCTTC
CASSVQNYGYTF
>TRBJ1-1|.|TRBD1|TRBV6-4
TGTGCCAGCAGCGAGGACAGGGGTGTGAACACTGAAGCTTTCTTT
CASSEDRGVNTEAFF
>TRBJ2-7|.|.|TRBV28
TGTGCCAGCAGTTCGGCAGGTCCCTACGAGCAGTACTTC
CASSSAGPYEQYF
>TRBJ2-5|.|.|TRBV7-9
TGTGCCAGCAGCTTAGGGGACTGGTCCAGGGAGACCCAGTACTTC
CASSLGDWSRETQYF
>TRBJ2-5|once|TRBD1|TRBV5-1
TGCGCCAGCAAGCCGGGGGTAACAGGGGGTGAGCAGTACTTC
CASKPGVTGGEQYF
>TRBJ2-7|.|TRBD1|TRBV5-5
TGTGCCAGCGGTCCACAGGGGGCCCAAGAGCAGTACTTC
CASGPQGAQEQYF
>TRBJ2-7|.|TRBD2|TRBV6-5
TGTGCCAGCAGTCGCTCTAGCGGGAGATACGAGCAGTACTTC
CASSRSSGRYEQYF
>TRBJ1-1|once|.|TRBV11-2
TGTGCCAGCAGCTTAGTTCGGACAAAGAACACTGAAGCTTTCTTT
CASSLVRTKNTEAFF
>TRBJ2-1|.|.|TRBV5-1
TGCGCCAGCAGCTTAATGGCCCAGCGACGATTTTTCAATGAGCAGTTCTTC
CASSLMAQRRFFNEQFF
>TRBJ2-7|.|TRBD1|TRBV7-3
TGTGCCAGCACCATACAGGGGGCCCCGAGCTCCTACGAGCAGTACTTC
CASTIQGAPSSYEQYF
>TRBJ2-5|once|.|TRBV28
TGTGCCAGCAGTTTCGGCGGAGCTGGGGTCCAGTACTTC
CASSFGGAGVQYF
>TRBJ1-4|.|.|TRBV5-5
TGTGCCAGCAGCAAGTCGGGTTGGTCTAATGAAAAACTGTTTTTT
CASSKSGWSNEKLFF
>TRBJ2-1|.|TRBD2|TRBV5-1
TGCGCCAGCAGCCAGAGACTAGCGGGAGTTCCTTTGTATGAGCAGTTCTTC
CASSQRLAGVPLYEQFF
>TRBJ2-3|.|TRBD1|TRBV25-1
TGTGCCAGCAGTGAAAGGGGGACAGGGATCACAGATACGCAGTATTTT
CASSERGTGITDTQYF
>TRBJ2-7|.|.|TRBV11-1
TGTGCCAGCAGCTTAGCCCAAGGCGGTGTTTACGAGCAGTACTTC
CASSLAQGGVYEQYF
>TRBJ1-5|.|.|TRBV6-5
TGTGCCAGCAGCCGGGTAAGGGGCGGCAATCAGCCCCAGCATTTT
CASSRVRGGNQPQHF
>TRBJ2-4|.|.|TRBV4-1
TGCGCCAGCAGCCAAGAGCTACAGTCTTACAGGGACATTCAGTACTTC
CASSQELQSYRDIQYF
>TRBJ2-1|.|.|TRBV7-3
TGTGCCAGCAGCTTAATGGCAGCAACATACAATGAGCAGTTCTTC
CASSLMAATYNEQFF
>TRBJ1-1|.|TRBD1|TRBV19
TGTGCCAGTAGTTTCGACAGGGTGGCTAGCACTGAAGCTTTCTTT
CASSFDRVASTEAFF
>TRBJ2-3|.|.|TRBV18
TGTGCCAGCTCACCACTTGGGACCCAAATCCGCGATACGCAGTATTTT
CASSPLGTQIRDTQYF
>TRBJ1-1|.|.|TRBV11-2
TGTGCCAGCAGCTTAAGCAGGGGGAACACTGAAGCTTTCTTT
CASSLSRGNTEAFF
>TRBJ1-5|.|.|TRBV6-4
TGTGCCAGCAGTGACGCCAGGGTTGTACAGCCCCAGCATTTT
CASSDARVVQPQHF
>TRBJ2-7|.|TRBD1|TRBV19
TGTGCCAGTAGTCCGGGACAGGGGCGACTACACTACGAGCAGTACTTC
CASSPGQGRLHYEQYF
>TRBJ2-1|once|TRBD2|TRBV19
TGTGCCAGTAGTCCGAGCGGGAGTCTCTACAATGAGCAGTTCTTC
CASSPSGSLYNEQFF
>TRBJ1-6|once|TRBD1|TRBV19
TGTGCCAGTAGTCGAGACCACGGGACAGGGTTAACACCCCTCCACTTT
CASSRDHGTGLTPLHF
>TRBJ1-1|.|TRBD1|TRBV30
TGTGCCTGGAGCATACCGGGACAGAGGAACACTGAAGCTTTCTTT
CAWSIPGQRNTEAFF
>TRBJ1-1|.|.|TRBV4-1
TGCGCCAGCAGCCAAGATAGACGGGGAGGAGGCACTGAAGCTTTCTTT
CASSQDRRGGGTEAFF
>TRBJ2-3|.|.|TRBV18
TGTGCCAGCTCACCCGGTATTGGGACAGATACGCAGTATTTT
CASSPGIGTDTQYF
>TRBJ1-2|.|.|TRBV4-2
TGTGCCAGCAGCCAAGATTGGAGGGGCTATGGCTACACCTTC
CASSQDWRGYGYTF
>TRBJ2-7|.|TRBD1|TRBV28
TGTGCCAGCAGCGGCACCGGGACAGGGAACTACGAGCAGTACTTC
CASSGTGTGNYEQYF
>TRBJ2-3|once|TRBD1|TRBV2
TGTGCCAGCAGGGAGCGGACAGGGAAGGATACGCAGTATTTT
CASRERTGKDTQYF
>TRBJ1-2|.|TRBD1|TRBV19
TGTGCCAGTAGTTCCGGACAGGGGGCCTATGGCTACACCTTC
CASSSGQGAYGYTF
>TRBJ1-2|.|TRBD1|TRBV6-5
TGTGCCAGCAGTTCCCCTACAGGGGGCGAAAGGGGCTACACCTTC
CASSSPTGGERGYTF
>TRBJ1-5|.|.|TRBV5-1
TGCGCCAGCAGCTCAGTCCCTGATCAGCCCCAGCATTTT
CASSSVPDQPQHF
>TRBJ2-7|.|.|TRBV5-1
TGCGCCAGCAGCTTGCCGACCTACGAGCAGTACTTC
CASSLPTYEQYF
>TRBJ2-7|.|.|TRBV4-1
TGCGCCAGCGGATCCTACTCCGGGCCCAGGGAGCAGTACTTC
CASGSYSGPREQYF
>TRBJ2-7|.|TRBD2|TRBV7-9
TGTGCCAGCAGCCCCCGGACTAGCGGGAGGAACGAGCAGTACTTC
CASSPRTSGRNEQYF
>TRBJ1-2|.|TRBD1|TRBV27
TGTGCCAGCAGTGAACAGGGGAGGAACTATGGCTACACCTTC
CASSEQGRNYGYTF
>TRBJ1-2|.|TRBD1|TRBV29-1
TGCAGCGTTGATGGAGGCAGGGGGAATGGCTACACCTTC
CSVDGGRGNGYTF
>TRBJ1-3|few|.|TRBV27
TGTGCCAGCAGGGACTTCCCTGGAAACACCATATATTTT
CASRDFPGNTIYF
>TRBJ1-1|.|.|TRBV19
TGTGCCAGTAGCCCGATAACAGGGAGGGGGAACACTGAAGCTTTCTTT
CASSPITGRGNTEAFF
>TRBJ2-2|.|.|TRBV27
TGTGCCAGCAAGTGGTCCGGGGAGCTGTTTTTT
CASKWSGELFF